One and the same sample provided the 2 T cell receptor beta chains below, sequenced in a study of shared clonotypes between healthy human individuals. Clones were read by immunoSEQ multiplex PCR, and TCRdb kept only the in-frame ones, dropping some. The top ten hold around 0.4% of the sample, which has 2 million to 2.5 million clones, 93% seen once. Sequencing was done on a sample of naive CD4+ T cells from PBMCs. Indicated subset: CD45RA+ positively selected. The receptors derive from a man between 18 and 29 years old in good health. Some clones in this sample may be carry-over from other donors' samples.

The chain combines TRBV15 with TRBJ2-1; D is perhaps TRBD2 (5 bases). CDR1 and CDR2 from the germline V gene are LNHNV and YYDKDF (reference sequence). The CDR3 totals 13 residues. The V end lost 0 bases, the J end lost 15 bases, and 15 bases lay between the germline ends. This chain's CDR3 is CATSRDELAQRFF. Written as DNA, the CDR3 is TGTGCCACCAGCAGAGATGAGCTAGCCCAAAGGTTCTTC.

The CDR3 nucleotides read TGTGCCAGCAGCCGCCGGGACGGAGGGCCCTACGAGCAGTACTTC. It translates to CASSRRDGGPYEQYF. The chain combines TRBV27 with TRBJ2-7, with a weak D call TRBD2 (6 bases). This CDR3 has 15 residues. CDR1 is MNHEY and CDR2 is SMNVEV in the germline V gene (reference sequence). V lost 6 bases and J lost 2, with 17 bases in between.